Listed below are T cell receptor beta chains from one sample, sequenced in a study of shared clonotypes between healthy human individuals. Repertoires were generated with immunoSEQ multiplex PCR, while TCRdb's copy carries only in-frame clones and drops some. The table has around 350,000 clones, over 70% seen once; the top ten hold roughly 10%. The specimen sequenced was memory CD4+ T cells sorted from blood. The receptors shown here come from a young man in good health. The CDR3 runs from the conserved cysteine through the conserved F or W. D genes are given only for firm matches. Only some rows state a clone size, as once, few, many or a class for expanded clones.

17 - TRBJ2-4 TRBD2 TRBV27 TGTGCCAGCAGTTCAACCCTAGCGGGAAACCCGAGAAACATTCAGTACTTC CASSSTLAGNPRNIQYF
15 - TRBJ1-5 TRBD1 TRBV27 TGTGCCAGCAGTAGTTCGGGACAGGGGGATCAGCCCCAGCATTTT CASSSSGQGDQPQHF
15 - TRBJ2-1 - TRBV6-1 TGTGCCAGCAGTGAGGTACAAGTCCGGCACAGTGAGCAGTTCTTC CASSEVQVRHSEQFF
14 - TRBJ2-4 - TRBV9 TGTGCCAGCAGCGTAGATTTGGGCAGAAACATTCAGTACTTC CASSVDLGRNIQYF
13 - TRBJ2-3 - TRBV29-1 TGCAGCGTAAAACAAGGGTACACAGATACGCAGTATTTT CSVKQGYTDTQYF
15 - TRBJ2-4 - TRBV6-6 TGTGCCATAACTCAGGCAGCCCGCGGCAAAAACATTCAGTACTTC CAITQAARGKNIQYF
13 many TRBJ1-1 - TRBV7-8 TGTGCCAGCAGCCCGACAGGGAACACTGAAGCTTTCTTT CASSPTGNTEAFF
14 - TRBJ2-5 - TRBV19 TGTGCCAGTAGTATGGTGAGTGCCTCGGAGACCCAGTACTTC CASSMVSASETQYF
14 - TRBJ2-7 - TRBV5-5 TGTGCCAGCAGAACCGCGAGGGATCCCTACGAGCAGTACTTC CASRTARDPYEQYF
13 - TRBJ2-7 - TRBV5-1 TGCGCCAGCAGCTTAGGGCGGAGCTACGAGCAGTACTTC CASSLGRSYEQYF
15 - TRBJ2-1 - TRBV7-3 TGTGCCAGCAGCTTAAACGGAAAATCCTACAATGAGCAGTTCTTC CASSLNGKSYNEQFF
13 once TRBJ1-2 - TRBV6-5 TGTGCCAGCGCGCAATTGGGTAACTATGGCTACACCTTC CASAQLGNYGYTF
15 few TRBJ2-3 TRBD2 TRBV6-4 TGTGCCAGCAGTGAGGGCGGGAGGGCCACAGATACGCAGTATTTT CASSEGGRATDTQYF
15 once TRBJ2-1 - TRBV19 TGTGCCAGTAGTATACCGGGGGTTGGGGACAATGAGCAGTTCTTC CASSIPGVGDNEQFF
15 - TRBJ2-7 - TRBV18 TGTGCCAGCTCACCAACGAGGGGGACTTATTACGAGCAGTACTTC CASSPTRGTYYEQYF
14 - TRBJ1-3 - TRBV19 TGTGCCAGTAGTTTCTCCATTTCTGGAAACACCATATATTTT CASSFSISGNTIYF
17 - TRBJ1-3 TRBD1 TRBV4-3 TGCGCCAGCAGCCACTCTAACAGGGGCCTTTCTGGAAACACCATATATTTT CASSHSNRGLSGNTIYF
15 - TRBJ1-3 - TRBV7-8 TGTGCCAGCAGTTGGAGTAGGGGCCCAGGAAACACCATATATTTT CASSWSRGPGNTIYF
15 - TRBJ2-1 TRBD2 TRBV19 TGTGCCAGTAGTACCGGGACTAGGGGGGCTGCGGAGCAGTTCTTC CASSTGTRGAAEQFF
15 - TRBJ2-4 - TRBV13 TGTGCCAGCAGCCCGGACCTAGGGGGTGGAAACATTCAGTACTTC CASSPDLGGGNIQYF
15 - TRBJ2-3 - TRBV27 TGTGCCAGCAGTCCTCAACAAATAAGGGCAGATACGCAGTATTTT CASSPQQIRADTQYF
17 - TRBJ2-3 TRBD2 TRBV13 TGTGCCAGCAGCTTAAACCCCGGCGGGAGTGGGGCAGATACGCAGTATTTT CASSLNPGGSGADTQYF
13 - TRBJ2-3 - TRBV5-1 TGCGCCAGCAGCCATACTAGCACAGATACGCAGTATTTT CASSHTSTDTQYF
14 many TRBJ2-2 - TRBV5-1 TGCGCCAGCAGCCCGCAGGGGAACACCGGGGAGCTGTTTTTT CASSPQGNTGELFF
18 many TRBJ2-1 TRBD2 TRBV5-3 TGTGCCAGATTTTCCCTTGGGGCTAGCGGGAAGGTATACAATGAGCAGTTCTTC CARFSLGASGKVYNEQFF
14 few TRBJ1-1 - TRBV27 TGTGCCAGCAGTAAGCTAGGGGGGAGCACTGAAGCTTTCTTT CASSKLGGSTEAFF
16 - TRBJ2-1 - TRBV11-3 TGTGCCAGCAGCTTGGCAGGGTCGATCTCCTACAATGAGCAGTTCTTC CASSLAGSISYNEQFF
15 - TRBJ2-7 - TRBV11-2 TGTGCCAGCAGCTTCCTCCGGGATTTAAACTACGAGCAGTACTTC CASSFLRDLNYEQYF
13 - TRBJ2-2 - TRBV5-4 TGTGCCAGCAGCCCATACGGCACCGGGGAGCTGTTTTTT CASSPYGTGELFF
13 - TRBJ2-1 - TRBV7-3 TGTGCCAGCAGCTCCACACTAGAGAATGAGCAGTTCTTC CASSSTLENEQFF
15 - TRBJ1-4 TRBD1 TRBV9 TGTGCCAGCAGCGTAAGGGACAGGGGTGGTGAAAAACTGTTTTTT CASSVRDRGGEKLFF
11 few TRBJ1-3 - TRBV20-1 TGCAGTGCTAGTGGAGGAAACACCATATATTTT CSASGGNTIYF
17 - TRBJ1-2 TRBD1 TRBV11-2 TGTGCCAGCAGCCCAATCCGGTCGACCAGGGGGCGTCGCGGCTACACCTTC CASSPIRSTRGRRGYTF
15 - TRBJ2-1 TRBD2 TRBV2 TGTGCCGGGACTCAGCGAACCGGGGGGGCCAATGAGCAGTTCTTC CAGTQRTGGANEQFF
13 - TRBJ2-7 - TRBV18 TGTGCCAGCTCAACAGAGATCCTGTACGAGCAGTACTTC CASSTEILYEQYF
11 - TRBJ2-1 - TRBV19 TGTGCCAGTAGGGGTTACAATGAGCAGTTCTTC CASRGYNEQFF
13 once TRBJ2-5 - TRBV2 TGTGCCAGCAGTCTCGACCGATCTGAGACCCAGTACTTC CASSLDRSETQYF
16 - TRBJ2-5 TRBD1 TRBV11-2 TGTGCCAGCAGCCAAACCTCCGGGACAGGTGGCGAGACCCAGTACTTC CASSQTSGTGGETQYF
15 - TRBJ2-2 - TRBV5-1 TGCGCCAGCAGCCCCCGGGCTAGCGAGGCCGGGGAGCTGTTTTTT CASSPRASEAGELFF
15 once TRBJ1-2 TRBD1 TRBV11-2 TGTGCCAGCAGCTCCGCGGACAGGGGCGACTATGGCTACACCTTC CASSSADRGDYGYTF
13 - TRBJ2-7 - TRBV21-1 TGTGCCAGCCGGCAGGGGGATGTGTACGAGCAGTACTTC CASRQGDVYEQYF
15 - TRBJ2-7 TRBD1 TRBV28 TGTGCCAGCAGTTTTTCGGCAGGGGGCGTCCACGAGCAGTACTTC CASSFSAGGVHEQYF